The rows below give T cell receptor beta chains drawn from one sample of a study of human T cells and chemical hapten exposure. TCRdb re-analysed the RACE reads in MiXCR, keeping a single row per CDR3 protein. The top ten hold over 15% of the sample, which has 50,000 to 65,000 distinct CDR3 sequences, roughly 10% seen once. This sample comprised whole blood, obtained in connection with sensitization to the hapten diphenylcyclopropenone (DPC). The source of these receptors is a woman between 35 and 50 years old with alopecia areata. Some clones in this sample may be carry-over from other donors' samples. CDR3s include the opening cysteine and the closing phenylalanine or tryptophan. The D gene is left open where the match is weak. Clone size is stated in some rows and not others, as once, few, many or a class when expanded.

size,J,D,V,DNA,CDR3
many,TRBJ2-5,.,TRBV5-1,TGCGCCAGCAGCTTGGGGACGGAACAAGAGACCCAGTACTTC,CASSLGTEQETQYF
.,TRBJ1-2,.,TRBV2,TGTGCCAGCAACACAGGGAGAGGCTACACCTTC,CASNTGRGYTF
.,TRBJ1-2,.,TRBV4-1,TGCGCCAGCAGCCAAGGGGACGGGCCAAACTATGGCTACACCTTC,CASSQGDGPNYGYTF
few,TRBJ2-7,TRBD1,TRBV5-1,TGCGCCAGCAGCCCCGGGACAGCGACCTACGAGCAGTACTTC,CASSPGTATYEQYF
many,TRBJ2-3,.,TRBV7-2,TGTGCCAGCAGCTCCACGGGACTGCCCCCCGATACGCAGTATTTT,CASSSTGLPPDTQYF
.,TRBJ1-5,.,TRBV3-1,TGTGCCAGCAGCCCTCCGGGGTACAATCAGCCCCAGCATTTT,CASSPPGYNQPQHF
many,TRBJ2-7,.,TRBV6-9,TGTGCCAGCAGTTATTCGCCGGCCACGTGGGAGCAGTACTTC,CASSYSPATWEQYF
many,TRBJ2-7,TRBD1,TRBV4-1,TGCGCCAGCAGCCAAGTAGGGGGCGACGAGCAGTACTTC,CASSQVGGDEQYF
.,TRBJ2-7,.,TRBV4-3,TGCGCCAGCAGCCAAGATCGAGTTAGGGGTCCCTACGAGCAGTACTTC,CASSQDRVRGPYEQYF
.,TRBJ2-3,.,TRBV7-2,TGTGCCAGCAGCTTCACACGCCGGGTCCCGGGGGATACGCAGTATTTT,CASSFTRRVPGDTQYF
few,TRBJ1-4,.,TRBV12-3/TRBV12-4,TGTGCCAGCAGCCTAACGATGGGAGCTAATGAAAAACTGTTTTTT,CASSLTMGANEKLFF
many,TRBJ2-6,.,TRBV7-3,TGTGCCAGCAGCTTCGACACAACCTCTGGGGCCAACGTCCTGACTTTC,CASSFDTTSGANVLTF
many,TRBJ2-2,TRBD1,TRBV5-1,TGCGCCAGCAGCAAACCCGGGACAGAGAACACCGGGGAGCTGTTTTTT,CASSKPGTENTGELFF
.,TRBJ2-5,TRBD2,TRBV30,TGTGCCTGGAGTGTTGGAGCGGGGGAAGAGACCCAGTACTTC,CAWSVGAGEETQYF
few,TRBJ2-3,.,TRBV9,TGTGCCAGCAGCGGCGGGACCTCCCTTAGCACAGATACGCAGTATTTT,CASSGGTSLSTDTQYF
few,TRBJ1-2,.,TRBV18,TGTGCCAGCTCAAACTTTTCCCTGGGGGGGAATGGCGATGGCTACACCTTC,CASSNFSLGGNGDGYTF
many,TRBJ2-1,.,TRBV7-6,TGTGCCAGCAGCAGCCCCTACTCCAATGAGCAGTTCTTC,CASSSPYSNEQFF
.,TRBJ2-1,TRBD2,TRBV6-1,TGTGCCAGCAGTGAGTGGCGGGGGGGCTACAATGAGCAGTTCTTC,CASSEWRGGYNEQFF
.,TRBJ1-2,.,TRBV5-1,TGCGCCAGCAGACAGGGACATGGGCTAAACTATGGCTACACCTTC,CASRQGHGLNYGYTF
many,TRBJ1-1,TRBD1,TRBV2,TGTGCCAGCAGTGACACAGGGGGCACTGAAGCTTTCTTT,CASSDTGGTEAFF
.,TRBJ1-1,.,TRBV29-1,TGCAGCGTCCTTTTGAGTGTGTCTGAAGCTTTCTTT,CSVLLSVSEAFF
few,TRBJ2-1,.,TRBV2,TGTGCCAGCAGTGAACTACGGGGATTCTATGAGCAGTTCTTC,CASSELRGFYEQFF
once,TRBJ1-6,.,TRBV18,TGTGCCAGCTCACCACATTCACCCCTCCACTTT,CASSPHSPLHF
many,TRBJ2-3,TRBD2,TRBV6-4,TGTGCCAGCAGTCCTACTAGCGGGGACACAGATACGCAGTATTTT,CASSPTSGDTDTQYF
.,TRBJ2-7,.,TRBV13,TGTGCCAGCGGGGGCTCCTACGAGCAGTACTTC,CASGGSYEQYF
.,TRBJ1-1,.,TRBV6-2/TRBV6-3,TGTGCCAGCAGTTCCAGACCCGATTCCCCTGAAGCTTTCTTT,CASSSRPDSPEAFF
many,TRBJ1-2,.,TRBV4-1,TGCGCCAGCAGCCGCGGGGCAGGGAACTATGGCTACACCTTC,CASSRGAGNYGYTF
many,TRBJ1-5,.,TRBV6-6,TGTGCCAGCAACCCCGCAAATCAGCCCCAGCATTTT,CASNPANQPQHF
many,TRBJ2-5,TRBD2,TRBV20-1,TGCAGTGCTAGAGGCGGGAGGACGGGGACCCAGTACTTC,CSARGGRTGTQYF